This T cell receptor (beta chain) was identified during a study of blood T cell repertoires in COVID-19. The study drew participants aged about 18 to 95 years from approximately 23 US areas. Original methodology: How many nucleated cells were present was estimated from reference gene primer amplification. Only in-frame clones appear in the TCRdb table, and some are missing; sequencing was by immunoSEQ multiplex PCR. V and J calls and clone size are given by that table; D and trimming were obtained from the DNA. Among a few hundred thousand clones listed, more than 85% were seen once. The sequencing input was PBMCs or T cells enriched from blood (not recorded which). The sequence was obtained from a woman under 40 who had recovered from COVID-19.

CDR3 in amino acids: CASSLALARSYEQYF. CDR3 DNA: TGTGCCAGCAGCTTAGCGCTTGCACGGAGCTACGAGCAGTACTTC. The chain has TRBV7-2 and TRBJ2-7; D uncertain. Germline V gives CDR1 SGHTA, CDR2 FQGNSA. This CDR3 is built from 15 residues. The V end was cut by 0 bases, the J end by 3 bases, with 12 bases between.